The rows below give T cell receptor beta chains drawn from one sample of a study of blood T cell repertoires in COVID-19. Produced via immunoSEQ multiplex PCR; TCRdb's table is partial and in-frame only. The repertoire holds tens of thousands of clones, with about 88% as singletons. The specimen sequenced was peripheral blood. The source of these receptors is a man aged 70-80 years with acute or convalescent COVID-19. Both conserved end residues are part of each CDR3. D genes are given only for firm matches. Clone size, where shown, is once, few, many, or a class for clones that have expanded.

v_call: TRBV19; d_call: TRBD1; clone_size: -; j_call: TRBJ2-1; cdr3_aa: CASSKGQGFTVNEQFF; cdr3_nt: TGTGCCAGTAGTAAGGGACAGGGGTTTACTGTGAATGAGCAGTTCTTC
v_call: TRBV19; d_call: TRBD1; clone_size: -; j_call: TRBJ2-2; cdr3_aa: CATSKGTENTGELFF; cdr3_nt: TGTGCCACCTCAAAAGGGACAGAGAACACCGGGGAGCTGTTTTTT
v_call: TRBV9; d_call: TRBD2; clone_size: -; j_call: TRBJ2-3; cdr3_aa: CASSVEGIAGGRTDTQYF; cdr3_nt: TGTGCCAGCAGCGTAGAGGGAATAGCGGGGGGACGCACAGATACGCAGTATTTT
v_call: TRBV4-1; d_call: -; clone_size: -; j_call: TRBJ2-7; cdr3_aa: CASGNGDEQYF; cdr3_nt: TGCGCCAGCGGGAACGGGGACGAGCAGTACTTC
v_call: TRBV9; d_call: -; clone_size: -; j_call: TRBJ1-6; cdr3_aa: CASSASERASNSPLHF; cdr3_nt: TGTGCCAGCAGCGCCTCCGAGCGGGCTTCGAATTCACCCCTCCACTTT
v_call: TRBV13; d_call: TRBD1; clone_size: -; j_call: TRBJ2-5; cdr3_aa: CASSPKDRGRETQYF; cdr3_nt: TGTGCCAGCAGCCCGAAGGACAGGGGCCGAGAGACCCAGTACTTC
v_call: TRBV7-6; d_call: TRBD1; clone_size: -; j_call: TRBJ2-7; cdr3_aa: CASGIPGQGGEQYF; cdr3_nt: TGTGCCAGCGGAATCCCGGGACAGGGGGGCGAGCAGTACTTC
v_call: TRBV19; d_call: -; clone_size: -; j_call: TRBJ1-2; cdr3_aa: CASSRTYRDPWGYTF; cdr3_nt: TGTGCCAGTAGTAGAACGTACAGGGACCCTTGGGGCTACACCTTC
v_call: TRBV5-4; d_call: TRBD1; clone_size: once; j_call: TRBJ2-1; cdr3_aa: CASSFDRASYNEQFF; cdr3_nt: TGTGCCAGCAGCTTCGACAGGGCTTCCTACAATGAGCAGTTCTTC
v_call: TRBV7-2; d_call: TRBD1; clone_size: -; j_call: TRBJ1-6; cdr3_aa: CASSTRSNRGRGSPLHF; cdr3_nt: TGTGCCAGCAGCACACGATCGAACAGGGGCAGAGGGTCACCCCTCCACTTT
v_call: TRBV28; d_call: -; clone_size: few; j_call: TRBJ1-1; cdr3_aa: CASSLNGGRGSEAFF; cdr3_nt: TGTGCCAGCAGTTTGAATGGTGGGCGAGGGTCTGAAGCTTTCTTT
v_call: TRBV6-5; d_call: -; clone_size: -; j_call: TRBJ1-2; cdr3_aa: CASSSPRINYGYTF; cdr3_nt: TGTGCCAGCAGTTCCCCCCGTATCAACTATGGCTACACCTTC
v_call: TRBV7-3; d_call: -; clone_size: -; j_call: TRBJ2-7; cdr3_aa: CASSLGGKSSYEQYF; cdr3_nt: TGTGCCAGCAGCTTAGGCGGGAAAAGCTCCTACGAGCAGTACTTC
v_call: TRBV9; d_call: -; clone_size: few; j_call: TRBJ2-1; cdr3_aa: CASSVGRASYNEQFF; cdr3_nt: TGTGCCAGCAGCGTAGGCAGGGCTAGCTACAATGAGCAGTTCTTC
v_call: TRBV10-3; d_call: TRBD2; clone_size: -; j_call: TRBJ2-3; cdr3_aa: CAISPEAAGVSTDTQYF; cdr3_nt: TGTGCCATCAGCCCTGAGGCAGCGGGGGTGAGCACAGATACGCAGTATTTT
v_call: TRBV6-5; d_call: -; clone_size: -; j_call: TRBJ1-2; cdr3_aa: CASSSGAPYGYTF; cdr3_nt: TGTGCCAGCAGCTCAGGGGCCCCCTATGGCTACACCTTC
v_call: TRBV20-1; d_call: -; clone_size: -; j_call: TRBJ1-2; cdr3_aa: CSASRTESYTF; cdr3_nt: TGCAGTGCTTCCCGGACAGAAAGCTACACCTTC
v_call: TRBV6-2/TRBV6-3; d_call: -; clone_size: -; j_call: TRBJ2-3; cdr3_aa: CASSYSAVVGTDTQYF; cdr3_nt: TGTGCCAGCAGTTACTCGGCGGTAGTTGGGACAGATACGCAGTATTTT
v_call: TRBV7-8; d_call: -; clone_size: -; j_call: TRBJ1-5; cdr3_aa: CASSLGQVQPQHF; cdr3_nt: TGTGCCAGCAGCTTAGGGCAGGTCCAGCCCCAGCATTTT
v_call: TRBV19; d_call: -; clone_size: -; j_call: TRBJ2-3; cdr3_aa: CASSTLRSGGPDTQYF; cdr3_nt: TGTGCCAGTAGTACCCTACGATCGGGGGGCCCAGATACGCAGTATTTT
v_call: TRBV7-8; d_call: -; clone_size: once; j_call: TRBJ1-3; cdr3_aa: CASNQGARSGNTIYF; cdr3_nt: TGTGCCAGCAACCAAGGGGCCCGCTCTGGAAACACCATATATTTT
v_call: TRBV7-6; d_call: -; clone_size: -; j_call: TRBJ2-2; cdr3_aa: CASSIQTTSTGELFF; cdr3_nt: TGTGCCAGCAGCATACAGACTACCTCCACCGGGGAGCTGTTTTTT
v_call: TRBV28; d_call: -; clone_size: -; j_call: TRBJ1-5; cdr3_aa: CASSLATTGVYSNQPQHF; cdr3_nt: TGTGCCAGCAGTTTAGCTACCACAGGAGTCTATAGCAATCAGCCCCAGCATTTT
v_call: TRBV9; d_call: -; clone_size: -; j_call: TRBJ1-2; cdr3_aa: CASTKPSAPFGYTF; cdr3_nt: TGTGCCAGCACAAAACCGAGCGCCCCGTTTGGCTACACCTTC
v_call: TRBV5-4; d_call: TRBD2; clone_size: -; j_call: TRBJ2-1; cdr3_aa: CASSPLAGGLNEQFF; cdr3_nt: TGTGCCAGCAGCCCCCTAGCGGGGGGGTTGAATGAGCAGTTCTTC
v_call: TRBV3-1/TRBV3-2; d_call: TRBD1; clone_size: -; j_call: TRBJ2-3; cdr3_aa: CASSPAGGTDTQYF; cdr3_nt: TGTGCCAGCAGCCCTGCAGGGGGTACAGATACGCAGTATTTT
v_call: TRBV6-2/TRBV6-3; d_call: TRBD1; clone_size: few; j_call: TRBJ2-7; cdr3_aa: CASSYRSQGTEQYF; cdr3_nt: TGTGCCAGCAGTTATAGATCACAGGGGACCGAGCAGTACTTC
v_call: TRBV5-1; d_call: -; clone_size: -; j_call: TRBJ2-3; cdr3_aa: CASSLVDRTSTDTQYF; cdr3_nt: TGCGCCAGCAGCTTGGTTGACCGGACTAGCACAGATACGCAGTATTTT
v_call: TRBV3-1/TRBV3-2; d_call: TRBD2; clone_size: once; j_call: TRBJ2-5; cdr3_aa: CASSYWTSGLETQYF; cdr3_nt: TGTGCCAGCAGCTACTGGACTAGCGGGTTGGAGACCCAGTACTTC
v_call: TRBV18; d_call: -; clone_size: -; j_call: TRBJ1-1; cdr3_aa: CASSPFRGLDTEAFF; cdr3_nt: TGTGCCAGCTCTCCTTTCCGGGGTTTGGACACTGAAGCTTTCTTT
v_call: TRBV5-4; d_call: TRBD1; clone_size: -; j_call: TRBJ2-6; cdr3_aa: CASSLSGTGSGANVLTF; cdr3_nt: TGTGCCAGCAGCTTGTCCGGGACAGGGTCTGGGGCCAACGTCCTGACTTTC
v_call: TRBV5-6; d_call: TRBD2; clone_size: -; j_call: TRBJ2-3; cdr3_aa: CASSLGIGGAPTDTQYF; cdr3_nt: TGTGCCAGCAGCTTGGGGATCGGGGGGGCCCCCACAGATACGCAGTATTTT
v_call: TRBV19; d_call: -; clone_size: -; j_call: TRBJ1-2; cdr3_aa: CASSTTSTAYYGYTF; cdr3_nt: TGTGCCAGTAGTACCACCTCGACAGCTTACTATGGCTACACCTTC
v_call: TRBV14; d_call: -; clone_size: -; j_call: TRBJ2-7; cdr3_aa: CASSPTGYEQYF; cdr3_nt: TGTGCCAGCAGCCCGACAGGTTACGAGCAGTACTTC
v_call: TRBV10-3; d_call: -; clone_size: -; j_call: TRBJ1-1; cdr3_aa: CAISEPGYTEAFF; cdr3_nt: TGTGCCATCAGTGAACCGGGTTACACTGAAGCTTTCTTT
v_call: TRBV7-2; d_call: TRBD2; clone_size: -; j_call: TRBJ2-1; cdr3_aa: CASSSTGTSGGASYNEQFF; cdr3_nt: TGTGCCAGCAGCTCCACCGGGACTAGCGGGGGGGCGTCCTACAATGAGCAGTTCTTC
v_call: TRBV6-2/TRBV6-3; d_call: TRBD2; clone_size: -; j_call: TRBJ2-1; cdr3_aa: CASSDSLRGAYNEQFF; cdr3_nt: TGTGCCAGCAGTGACTCGTTGCGGGGGGCATACAATGAGCAGTTCTTC
v_call: TRBV12-3/TRBV12-4; d_call: -; clone_size: -; j_call: TRBJ2-1; cdr3_aa: CASSLAQGWKFF; cdr3_nt: TGTGCCAGCAGTTTAGCGCAGGGGTGGAAGTTCTTC
v_call: TRBV27; d_call: -; clone_size: once; j_call: TRBJ1-2; cdr3_aa: CASSLQYNYGYTF; cdr3_nt: TGTGCCAGCAGTCTACAGTACAACTATGGCTACACCTTC
v_call: TRBV29-1; d_call: TRBD1; clone_size: -; j_call: TRBJ2-1; cdr3_aa: CSVFRDRGNEQFF; cdr3_nt: TGCAGCGTCTTCCGGGACAGGGGCAATGAGCAGTTCTTC